A selection of T cell receptor beta chains follows, all from one sample in a study of T-cell reconstitution after alpha-beta-depleted transplantation in children. A single record per CDR3 protein comes from TCRdb applying MiXCR to the PCR reads. The sample contains 210,000 or so distinct CDR3 sequences, roughly a tenth of which appear only once. The sample here was PBMCs, taken before TCRalphabeta/CD19-depleted stem cell transplant. The receptor source for this set is a child less than two years old with acute myeloid leukemia, due to receive a stem cell transplant. The conserved cysteine and the conserved F or W are not part of the CDR3 here. Each record gives: V gene, CDR3 protein.

TRBV20-1 SAIAKAGLNLGANVLT
TRBV6-5 ASSYTGQGNQPQH
TRBV20-1 SATPPSGGTNEQF
TRBV5-5 ASSLTGVNRVYGYT
TRBV6-2/TRBV6-3 ASSQPGLAGGQETQY
TRBV5-1 ASSLGQGANTEAF
TRBV7-2 ASSVTGDMAYEQY
TRBV20-1 SAGGGLSTDTQY
TRBV20-1 SAGDGAVSYEQY
TRBV19 ASSIIGGTEAF
TRBV20-1 SARDGDGGYT
TRBV12-3/TRBV12-4 ASSLAEGGGYGYT
TRBV7-2 ASSPGAGNTEAF
TRBV6-5 ASSSTGGKYNEQF
TRBV6-2/TRBV6-3 ASPDRGTYEQY
TRBV25-1 ASSETSGQRSEQF
TRBV12-3/TRBV12-4 ASSSPPITDTQY
TRBV29-1 SGGRANTEAF
TRBV12-3/TRBV12-4 ASTETSSSYEQY
TRBV29-1 SVESRGGTGELF
TRBV4-3 ASSQEQAYNSPLH
TRBV5-1 ASSLAFEVREAF
TRBV7-9 ASSQERGLPQETQY
TRBV2 ASARAAEAF
TRBV11-2 ASNLPSSYEQY
TRBV19 ASSPGASAGSYNEQF
TRBV24-1 ATSVLAGGVDEQF
TRBV28 ASESTVNEQF
TRBV20-1 SAEGREKTQY
TRBV5-4 ASSLTGYNEQF